This T cell receptor (beta chain) was sequenced during a study of PD-1 blockade in classical Hodgkin lymphoma. Study information: Intravenous delivery of nivolumab at 3 mg/kg to patients occurred every 2 weeks.

The method was immunoSEQ multiplex PCR; TCRdb's version includes in-frame clones alone and lacks a portion of them. This sample has 25,000 to 35,000 clones, with approximately 85% found just once. Described time point: cycle 4 day 1 (C4D1), after less than 7 weeks of nivolumab. With no exception, relapse followed autologous stem cell transplantation in all patients, and brentuximab vedotin exposure varied. Magnetic negative selection purified CD4+ T cells from thawed PBMCs. This clone occurred once. Its matching antigen is unknown. The CDR3 totals 11 residues. The V and J ends lost 3 bases and 7 bases respectively, with 4 bases between them. The germline V gene has CDR1 LNHDA and CDR2 SQIVND (reference sequence). General observations from the study: A significant rise in TCR diversity was seen by C4D1 for CD4+ cells but not for CD8+ cells.

This chain links TRBV19 with TRBJ2-1; no clear D gene. This receptor was taken from a human donor with classical Hodgkin lymphoma. The sequencing used CD4+ T cells from blood, collected before the fourth cycle of nivolumab. The CDR3 DNA reads as TGTGCCAGTAGTATTAGAAATGAGCAGTTCTTC. It codes for CASSIRNEQFF.